Described below is a single T cell receptor beta chain sequence and its context. TCRdb's table, derived via immunoSEQ multiplex PCR, lists solely in-frame clones and lacks some. This sample has hundreds of thousands of clones, with around nine tenths found just once. The sample belongs to a study of blood T cell repertoires in COVID-19. Trimming cost V 4 bases and J 4 bases; bases outside gene matches: 6. The CDR3 has 16 amino acids. CDR1 and CDR2 (germline): ENHRY, SYGVKD. The clonotype was recovered from a woman aged 30 to 39 with COVID-19, enrolled during active disease. Sequenced input: peripheral blood. The rearrangement uses TRBV10-3 and TRBJ2-1; 11 bases fit TRBD2. The CDR3 sequence is CAISAVAGGTYNEQFF. The CDR3 nucleotides are TGTGCCATCAGTGCGGTAGCGGGAGGGACTTACAATGAGCAGTTCTTC.